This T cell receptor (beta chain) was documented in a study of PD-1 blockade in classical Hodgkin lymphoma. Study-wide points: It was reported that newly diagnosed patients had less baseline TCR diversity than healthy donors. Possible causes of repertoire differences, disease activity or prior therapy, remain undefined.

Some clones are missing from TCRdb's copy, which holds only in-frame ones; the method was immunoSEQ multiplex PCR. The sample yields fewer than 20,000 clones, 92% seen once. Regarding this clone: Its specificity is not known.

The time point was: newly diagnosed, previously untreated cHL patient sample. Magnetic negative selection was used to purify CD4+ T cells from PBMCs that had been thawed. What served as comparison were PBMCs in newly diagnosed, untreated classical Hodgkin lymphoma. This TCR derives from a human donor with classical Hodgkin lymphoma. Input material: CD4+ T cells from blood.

The CDR3 region has the DNA TGTGCCAGCAGCTTGGATGGTCAGCCCCAGCATTTT. It yields the protein CASSLDGQPQHF. The rearrangement joins TRBV5-4 to TRBJ1-5; no reliable D call. Per the germline V gene, CDR1 is SGHNT and CDR2 is YYREEE (reference sequence). The CDR3 runs 12 residues. V was cut by 0 bases and J by 6 bases, with 4 bases left in between.